This TCR beta chain is from a study of post-analysis software for immune sequencing data. Study-level points and caveats: Those samples that were prepared in the same batch co-clustered strongly by F measure. The study found TRBV5-6, TRBV5-1 and TRBV20-1 among 5 or 6 TRBV segments more frequent in patients than controls. Normalized Chao1 diversity in multiple sclerosis patients fell significantly below that of controls.

At least ten counts were recorded for this clonotype. The antigen is unknown. Unique molecular identifiers were carried by the TCR beta cDNA libraries. TCRdb fed the PCR reads into MiXCR, producing one record per CDR3 protein. Of about 180,000 distinct CDR3 sequences listed, about 29% are singletons. Germline values: CDR1 SGHDT, CDR2 YYEEEE. The V end was cut by 3 bases, the J end by 15 bases, with 13 bases between. The CDR3 is 11 residues long. This sequence originates from a girl between 10 and 17 years old with multiple sclerosis. This chain joins TRBV5-6 and TRBJ2-1; no clear D. Sequencing used blood. The CDR3 nucleotides read TGTGCCAGCAGCTCGGATAGCTTATGGTTCTTC. As protein: CASSSDSLWFF. The entire variable domain, with the rest obtained from reference TRBV5-6 and TRBJ2-1, is as follows: DAGVTQSPTHLIKTRGQQVTLRCSPKSGHDTVSWYQQALGQGPQFIFQYYEEEERQRGNFPDRFSGHQFPNYSSELNVNALLLGDSALYLCASSSDSLWFFGPGTRLTVL.